The following is a TCR beta chain sequence with its context. Multiplex touch-down PCR amplified TRB using TRB-A and TRB-B pools in one tube. TCRdb reanalyzed the multiplex PCR reads and collapses them to one entry per CDR3 protein, without DNA. Its clone listing holds 2,700 or so distinct CDR3 sequences. TRB was amplified from approximately 230 ng of peripheral blood genomic DNA per sample. Germline values: CDR1 SGHNT, CDR2 YYREEE (reference sequence). The CDR3 has 14 residues. This entry is derived from a study of T cell clusters in autoimmune cytopenias. Sample: peripheral blood. The chain carries TRBV5-4 and TRBJ1-1; TCRdb's assignment of TRBD1 cannot be checked, as there is no DNA. This receptor was identified in a human donor with an autoimmune cytopenia or autoimmune hepatitis (not recorded which). CDR3 loop: CASSSGGQGTEAFF.